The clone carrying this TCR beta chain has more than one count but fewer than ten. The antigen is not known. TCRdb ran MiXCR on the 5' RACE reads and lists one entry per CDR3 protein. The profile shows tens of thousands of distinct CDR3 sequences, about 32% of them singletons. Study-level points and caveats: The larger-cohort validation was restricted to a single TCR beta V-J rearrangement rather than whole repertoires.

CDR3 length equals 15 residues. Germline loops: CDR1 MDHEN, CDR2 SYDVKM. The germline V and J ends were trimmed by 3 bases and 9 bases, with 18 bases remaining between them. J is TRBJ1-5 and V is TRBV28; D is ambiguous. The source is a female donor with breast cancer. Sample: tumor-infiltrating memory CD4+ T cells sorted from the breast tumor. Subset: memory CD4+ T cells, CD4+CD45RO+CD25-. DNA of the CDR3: TGTGCCAGCAGTTTCAGGTCAGATATCAGCCTGCCCCAGCATTTT. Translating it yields CASSFRSDISLPQHF.